This T cell receptor beta chain comes out of a study of blood T cell repertoires in COVID-19. Study as a whole: The analysed material was cDNA or gDNA that came from T cells, B-cell-depleted T cells, or PBMCs.

Profiled with immunoSEQ multiplex PCR; TCRdb holds only in-frame clones, not every one. The sample includes over 300,000 clones, approximately 85% of them seen just once. This CDR3 region has 13 residues. V was shortened by 5 bases and J by 5 bases, with 10 bases between the two germline ends. Germline assignment: CDR1 SGHAT and CDR2 FQNNGV. Source material: peripheral blood. The chain is built from TRBV11-2 and TRBJ2-1; weak D call: TRBD1 (6 bases). The receptor was derived from a human donor in a cohort sampled during active COVID-19. CDR3 loop: CASSPRQDNEQFF. In nucleotides, the CDR3 is TGTGCCAGCAGCCCGAGACAGGACAATGAGCAGTTCTTC. The entire variable domain, with the rest obtained from reference TRBV11-2 and TRBJ2-1, is as follows: EAGVAQSPRYKIIEKRQSVAFWCNPISGHATLYWYQQILGQGPKLLIQFQNNGVVDDSQLPKDRFSAERLKGVDSTLKIQPAKLEDSAVYLCASSPRQDNEQFFGPGTRLTVL.